Below are 28 T cell receptor beta chains sequenced from a single sample in a study of blood T cell repertoires in COVID-19 (dated by TCRdb to about 2020). The library was made by the immunoSEQ multiplex PCR assay. As stored in TCRdb, this immuneACCESS dataset retains in-frame rearrangements with V and J assigned. A fraction of the clones does not appear; measured against another copy, unresolved V genes explain less than half of the discrepancy, and the remainder lacks a known reason. Within this sample are fewer than 250,000 clones, with about 82% of them counted one time only. Jointly, the top ten make up approximately 8.6% of the sample. The sample taken for sequencing was PBMCs or T cells enriched from blood (not recorded which). The receptors derive from a woman between 45 and 60 years old with acute COVID-19.

The chain has TRBV29-1 and TRBJ1-2; 11 bases agree with TRBD1. The CDR3 totals 16 residues. Germline V gene sequence: CDR1 SQVTM, CDR2 ANQGSEA. With 3 bases clipped from V and 5 bases from J, the junction kept 11 bases outside the gene matches. CDR3 sequence reads: CSVDGAGQGASYGYTF. The CDR3, as DNA: TGCAGCGTTGATGGCGCTGGACAGGGGGCGTCTTATGGCTACACCTTC.

This clone was detected a few times. V usage is TRBV7-9 and J usage is TRBJ2-1; TRBD2 might be the D (6 bases). CDR3 length: 13 residues. Germline CDR1 and CDR2: SEHNR and FQNEAQ (reference sequence). V lost 2 bases and J lost 10, with 12 bases in between. The CDR3 loop is CASSLLMGGEQFF. CDR3 nucleotides: TGTGCCAGCAGCTTATTAATGGGAGGCGAGCAGTTCTTC.

In regard to this clone: At one boundary the junction diverges from the germline segment, which might be a read error. This chain links TRBV2 with TRBJ1-1, with a tentative D call TRBD1 (5 bases). The CDR3 runs 13 residues. Germline CDR1 and CDR2: SNHLY and FYNNEI. CDR3 loop: CASREDRDTEAFF. In DNA form, the CDR3 reads TGTGCCAGCAGGGAAGACAGAGACACTGAAGCTTTCTTT.

This sequence joins TRBV10-2 and TRBJ2-7, with 9 bases that match TRBD1. This CDR3 is built from 14 residues. Germline V gene data show CDR1 as WSHSY and CDR2 as SAAADI. V lost 4 bases, J lost 3 bases, and 4 bases stayed unmatched. The CDR3 DNA sequence: TGCGCCAGCAGTGGGGGACAGGGTAACTACGAGCAGTACTTC. It specifies CASSGGQGNYEQYF.

This clone was picked up a small number of times. This rearrangement joins TRBV3-1 (or the pseudogene TRBV3-2) to TRBJ1-2; D perhaps matches TRBD1 (5 bases). The V and J ends lost 3 bases and 5 bases respectively, with 10 bases between them. Germline V lookup: CDR1 LGHDT, CDR2 YNNKEL (reference sequence). The CDR3 consists of 13 residues. Here the CDR3 reads CASSQGLSYGYTF. CDR3 nucleotide sequence: TGTGCCAGCAGCCAGGGGCTGAGTTATGGCTACACCTTC.

This chain links TRBV5-1 with TRBJ1-2; no definite D call. Germline V lookup: CDR1 SGHRS, CDR2 YFSETQ. The V and J ends lost 4 bases and 4 bases respectively, with 5 bases between them. The CDR3 covers 11 residues. The CDR3 coding sequence is TGCGCCAGCAGCGGCAGCTATGGCTACACCTTC. Translation: CASSGSYGYTF.

This clone was seen more than once but under ten times. The CDR3: CASRTDNGNTIYF. DNA for the CDR3: TGTGCCAGTAGAACAGACAATGGAAACACCATATATTTT. The chain couples TRBV19 to TRBJ1-3; D uncertain. V was clipped by 6 bases and J by 3 bases, with 9 bases between them. Germline CDR1 and CDR2: LNHDA and SQIVND (reference sequence). The length of the CDR3 is 13 residues.

This clone was seen ten or more times. The chain is built from TRBV29-1 and TRBJ2-3; tentative D call: TRBD1 (5 bases). Germline V gene sequence: CDR1 SQVTM, CDR2 ANQGSEA. Trimming took off 6 bases at V and 5 bases at J, with 15 bases between the two ends. The CDR3 is 13 residues long. For the CDR3, the DNA is TGCAGCGTGGACGACAGAACAGTAGATACGCAGTATTTT. Its protein product is CSVDDRTVDTQYF.

This clone was recorded many times. V is TRBV7-6 and J is TRBJ2-1, with D possibly matching TRBD2 (7 bases). Trimming removed 5 bases from V and 0 bases from J, with 17 bases in between. Per germline, CDR1 SGHVS and CDR2 FNYEAQ. The CDR3 runs 17 residues. Written as DNA, the CDR3 is TGTGCCAGCAGCAATAGGGAGGGGGTAAGCTCCTACAATGAGCAGTTCTTC. Translating it yields CASSNREGVSSYNEQFF.

This clone turned up a few times. The J gene is TRBJ2-7, the V gene TRBV7-2; D not certain. The CDR3 sequence is 12 residues long. V shed 4 bases and J shed 3 bases, with 7 bases lying between them. The germline V gene has CDR1 SGHTA and CDR2 FQGNSA. CDR3 in amino acids: CASSSSIYEQYF. The CDR3 DNA sequence: TGTGCCAGCAGCTCCAGTATCTACGAGCAGTACTTC.

This clone appeared once. V is TRBV30 and J is TRBJ2-1; 12 bases are a match to TRBD2. The CDR3 runs to 15 residues. The germline V gene encodes CDR1 GTSNPN and CDR2 SVGIG (reference sequence). J gave up 6 bases and V 6 bases, and 9 bases lay outside the gene matches. This chain's CDR3 is CACTRGLAGGNEQFF. The CDR3 nucleotides read TGTGCCTGTACCCGGGGACTAGCGGGCGGCAATGAGCAGTTCTTC.

The genes are TRBV29-1 and TRBJ1-1; D remains unclear. The V end lost 3 bases, the J end lost 4 bases, and 6 bases lay between the germline ends. Germline V gene sequence: CDR1 SQVTM, CDR2 ANQGSEA. The CDR3 length is 11 residues. CDR3 in DNA: TGCAGCGTTGATAGGAGCACTGAAGCTTTCTTT. Protein product: CSVDRSTEAFF.

The gene calls are TRBV6-2 or TRBV6-3 and TRBJ2-3; 10 bases agree with TRBD2. The junction had 6 bases not matched to a gene; V was cut back by 0 bases and J by 6 bases. Germline CDR1 and CDR2: MNHEY and SVGEGT. CDR3 length: 16 residues. The DNA of the CDR3 is TGTGCCAGCAGTTACTCGAGCCTAGCGGGGGCGGATACGCAGTATTTT. It translates to CASSYSSLAGADTQYF.

The genes are TRBV10-3 and TRBJ1-3; D is uncertain. Germline V gene lookup returns CDR1 ENHRY and CDR2 SYGVKD. This CDR3 region has 17 residues. V was shortened by 0 bases and J by 1 base, with 13 bases between the two germline ends. This CDR3 reads CAISESVQSFSGNTIYF. DNA for the CDR3: TGTGCCATCAGTGAGTCGGTACAGTCCTTTTCTGGAAACACCATATATTTT.

This chain connects TRBV2 to TRBJ1-6; 8 bases match TRBD1. The CDR3 contains 14 residues. Per the germline V gene, CDR1 is SNHLY and CDR2 is FYNNEI. Trimming took 5 bases from V and 9 from J; bases not matched to a gene: 6. CDR3 in amino acids: CASSSGTGGSPLHF. Here the CDR3 DNA reads TGTGCCAGCAGTTCCGGGACAGGAGGTTCACCCCTCCACTTT.

The chain has TRBV5-1 and TRBJ2-1; possibly TRBD1 for D (5 bases). Germline CDR1 and CDR2: SGHRS and YFSETQ. There are 15 residues in the CDR3. V was clipped by 1 base and J by 0 bases, with 8 bases between them. CDR3 region: CASSLQGLSYNEQFF. DNA for the CDR3: TGCGCCAGCAGCTTGCAGGGTCTCTCCTACAATGAGCAGTTCTTC.

The chain joins TRBV12-3 or TRBV12-4 to TRBJ1-2, with 7 positions matching TRBD1. Germline trimming cut 1 base from V and 8 bases from J; bases unmatched to any gene: 1. The CDR3 runs to 12 residues. Here the CDR3 reads CASSLGTGGYTF. CDR3 nucleotide sequence: TGTGCCAGCAGTTTAGGGACAGGCGGCTACACCTTC.

The genes are TRBV2 and TRBJ2-7; 7 bases are shared with TRBD1. CDR1 is SNHLY and CDR2 is FYNNEI in the germline V gene. J gave up 1 base and V 6 bases, and 9 bases lay outside the gene matches. The CDR3 loop spans 15 amino acids. In DNA, the CDR3 is TGTGCCAGCAGGGTAACCGGGACAGTTTCCTACGAGCAGTACTTC. Encoded protein: CASRVTGTVSYEQYF. The whole variable domain, remainder taken from reference TRBV2 and TRBJ2-7, is EPEVTQTPSHQVTQMGQEVILRCVPISNHLYFYWYRQILGQKVEFLVSFYNNEISEKSEIFDDQFSVERPDGSNFTLKIRSTKLEDSAMYFCASRVTGTVSYEQYFGPGTRLTVT.

The J gene is TRBJ2-7, the V gene TRBV7-9; 9 bases agree with TRBD1. The CDR3 has 15 amino acids. CDR1 is SEHNR and CDR2 is FQNEAQ in the germline V gene (reference sequence). Unmatched junction bases numbered 7, after V lost 1 base and J lost 6 bases. The DNA of the CDR3 is TGTGCCAGCAGCTTAGGCGGACAGGGGACCCGCGAGCAGTACTTC. Encoded protein: CASSLGGQGTREQYF.

This clone has just one count. The J gene is TRBJ1-1, the V gene TRBV10-1; 8 bases align to TRBD1. The CDR3 has 12 amino acids. Germline CDR1 reads WNHNN; CDR2 reads SYGVQD (reference sequence). V lost 4 bases, J lost 9 bases, and 4 bases stayed unmatched. CDR3: CASSAGTGKAFF. In nucleotides, the CDR3 is TGCGCCAGCAGTGCCGGGACAGGAAAAGCTTTCTTT.

The rearrangement joins TRBV4-1 to TRBJ1-2, with a tentative D call TRBD1 (6 bases). The CDR3 covers 14 residues. The germline V gene encodes CDR1 MGHRA and CDR2 YSYEKL. The V end was cut by 1 base, the J end by 12 bases, with 18 bases between. The CDR3 reads CASSQGAGERVDTF. CDR3 DNA: TGCGCCAGCAGCCAAGGAGCAGGGGAAAGAGTGGACACCTTC.

The V call is TRBV19, the J call TRBJ1-6; TRBD1 agrees at 7 bases. Germline V lookup: CDR1 LNHDA, CDR2 SQIVND (reference sequence). There are 16 residues in the CDR3. Unmatched junction bases numbered 5, after V lost 6 bases and J lost 0 bases. CDR3 in amino acids: CASSQQGFSYNSPLHF. The CDR3 coding sequence is TGTGCCAGTAGCCAACAGGGGTTCTCCTATAATTCACCCCTCCACTTT.

The V call is TRBV19, the J call TRBJ1-2, with D possibly matching TRBD1 (6 bases). The CDR3 is 13 residues long. Germline V gene lookup returns CDR1 LNHDA and CDR2 SQIVND (reference sequence). Trimming left V 6 bases short and J 5 bases short, with 13 bases between. The CDR3: CASRRGAGYGYTF. The CDR3 region has the DNA TGTGCCAGTAGGCGGGGGGCCGGTTATGGCTACACCTTC.

This clone was picked up one time. V gene TRBV6-5 combines with J gene TRBJ1-1; 9 bases are a match to TRBD1. The junction had 9 bases not matched to a gene; V was cut back by 8 bases and J by 5 bases. This CDR3 spans 14 amino acids. Germline V gene data show CDR1 as MNHEY and CDR2 as SVGAGI. CDR3: CASHLQGARTEAFF. CDR3 DNA sequence: TGTGCCAGCCATTTACAGGGGGCGAGAACTGAAGCTTTCTTT.

V and J are TRBV30 and TRBJ1-2; D possibly corresponds to TRBD1 (6 bases). This CDR3 comprises 16 residues. CDR1 GTSNPN and CDR2 SVGIG come from the germline V gene (reference sequence). V lost 1 base to trimming and J lost 7 bases, with 22 bases between them. In nucleotides, the CDR3 is TGTGCCTGGAGTGCGGCCCGTACAGGGAAGGTGATTGGCTACACCTTC. Its translation is CAWSAARTGKVIGYTF. Drawing the rest from reference TRBV30 and TRBJ1-2, the complete variable domain is SQTIHQWPATLVQPVGSPLSLECTVEGTSNPNLYWYRQAAGRGLQLLFYSVGIGQISSEVPQNLSASRPQDRQFILSSKKLLLSDSGFYLCAWSAARTGKVIGYTFGSGTRLTVV.

The genes are TRBV30 and TRBJ2-3, with 7 nucleotides matching TRBD1. Germline V gene data show CDR1 as GTSNPN and CDR2 as SVGIG (reference sequence). The CDR3 totals 13 residues. V lost 5 bases, J lost 5 bases, and 7 bases stayed unmatched. The CDR3 DNA sequence: TGTGCCTGGGGGACAGAGACGCTAGATACGCAGTATTTT. It is translated as CAWGTETLDTQYF.

This chain connects TRBV5-1 to TRBJ1-1; the match to TRBD1 covers 8 bases. In germline, CDR1 is SGHRS, CDR2 YFSETQ. The CDR3 sequence is 15 residues long. V lost 2 bases and J lost 1; bases outside the gene matches: 4. The CDR3 is CASSFGQGQNTEAFF. The CDR3 coding sequence is TGCGCCAGCAGCTTCGGACAGGGCCAGAACACTGAAGCTTTCTTT.

This clone came up once. The chain combines TRBV5-4 with TRBJ1-2; D gene unclear. V was pared by 6 bases and J by 6 bases, with 15 bases between. The CDR3 sequence is 13 residues long. Germline loops: CDR1 SGHNT, CDR2 YYREEE (reference sequence). The CDR3 region has the DNA TGTGCCAGCACCACTCGGGAGGATAATGGCTACACCTTC. This codes for CASTTREDNGYTF. Together with reference TRBV5-4 and TRBJ1-2, the CDR3 gives the full variable domain: ETGVTQSPTHLIKTRGQQVTLRCSSQSGHNTVSWYQQALGQGPQFIFQYYREEENGRGNFPPRFSGLQFPNYSSELNVNALELDDSALYLCASTTREDNGYTFGSGTRLTVV.